Following are 27 T cell receptor beta chains from one sample sequenced in a study of blood T cell repertoires in COVID-19. The method was immunoSEQ multiplex PCR; TCRdb's version includes in-frame clones alone and lacks a portion of them. This sample has 60,000 to 80,000 clones; 88% occur once, and the top ten carry approximately 4.7%. Source material: peripheral blood. These receptors were obtained from a human donor in a cohort sampled during active COVID-19.

The table lists this clone with a count of one. The V call is TRBV19, the J call TRBJ2-2; a possible D gene is TRBD1 (6 bases). The CDR3 has 13 amino acids. Trimming removed 7 bases from V and 4 bases from J, with 10 bases in between. Germline V gives CDR1 LNHDA, CDR2 SQIVND (reference sequence). The CDR3 sequence: CASNTGFTGELFF. The CDR3 region has the DNA TGTGCCAGTAATACAGGGTTCACCGGGGAGCTGTTTTTT.

The chain employs TRBV5-1 and TRBJ1-6; TRBD1 agrees at 8 bases. This CDR3 is 15 amino acids long. Unmatched junction bases numbered 3, after V lost 1 base and J lost 6 bases. Germline V gene data show CDR1 as SGHRS and CDR2 as YFSETQ. In DNA, the CDR3 is TGCGCCAGCAGCTTGTCGGGACAGGCTAATTCACCCCTCCACTTT. Its protein is CASSLSGQANSPLHF.

The V and J genes are TRBV5-1 and TRBJ1-4; TRBD1 might be the D (5 bases). Germline V gene data show CDR1 as SGHRS and CDR2 as YFSETQ. The CDR3 is 15 residues long. V shed 2 bases and J shed 0 bases, with 8 bases lying between them. The CDR3 region is CASSFGGSTNEKLFF. In DNA form, the CDR3 reads TGCGCCAGCAGCTTCGGGGGATCAACTAATGAAAAACTGTTTTTT.

This chain connects TRBV9 to TRBJ2-3; 10 bases match TRBD2. The CDR3 is made up of 16 amino acids. CDR1 and CDR2 (germline): SGDLS, YYNGEE. Unmatched junction bases numbered 7, after V lost 0 bases and J lost 6 bases. The CDR3 sequence: CASSVDSSGGADTQYF. DNA of the CDR3: TGTGCCAGCAGCGTAGATTCCAGCGGGGGGGCTGATACGCAGTATTTT.

In DNA form, the CDR3 reads TGTGCCACCAGTGACCGGACAGTCAATCAGCCCCAGCATTTT. This codes for CATSDRTVNQPQHF. The genes are TRBV24-1 and TRBJ1-5; TRBD1 might be the D (6 bases). CDR1 is KGHDR, CDR2 SFDVKD, per germline. Deletions cut 4 bases from V and 3 bases from J, with 9 bases between. The CDR3 runs to 14 residues.

The chain employs TRBV5-1 and TRBJ2-1, with D possibly TRBD2 on 6 matching bases. The CDR3 runs to 15 residues. V lost 0 bases and J lost 3, with 10 bases in between. Germline V CDR1 and CDR2: SGHRS, YFSETQ. The CDR3 DNA reads as TGCGCCAGCAGCTTGGACGGGAGCAACTACAATGAGCAGTTCTTC. Protein sequence: CASSLDGSNYNEQFF.

At least ten counts were recorded for this clone. The J gene is TRBJ2-7, the V gene TRBV28; D uncertain. The CDR3 runs 13 residues. V lost 5 bases and J lost 4, with 12 bases in between. Germline loops: CDR1 MDHEN, CDR2 SYDVKM. The DNA for the CDR3 is TGTGCCAGCAGTCTTCAACAGAAATACGAGCAGTACTTC. Amino acid sequence: CASSLQQKYEQYF.

J is TRBJ2-1 and V is TRBV18; TRBD2 aligns across 8 bases. The trim removed 1 base at V and 7 bases at J, leaving 6 bases unmatched. The germline V gene encodes CDR1 KGHSH and CDR2 LQKENI. The length of the CDR3 is 15 residues. CDR3 in amino acids: CASSPQREGRNEQFF. The DNA for the CDR3 is TGTGCCAGCTCACCACAACGGGAGGGCCGGAATGAGCAGTTCTTC.

The gene calls are TRBV28 and TRBJ1-5, with D maybe TRBD1 (5 bases). V lost 7 bases to trimming and J lost 4 bases, with 17 bases between them. CDR1 MDHEN and CDR2 SYDVKM come from the germline V gene. CDR3 size: 15 residues. Written as DNA, the CDR3 is TGTGCCAGCACCCCCTTTAGGACACCAAATCAGCCCCAGCATTTT. Residues: CASTPFRTPNQPQHF.

V and J are TRBV28 and TRBJ2-2, with D hard to call. Trimming left V 7 bases short and J 7 bases short, with 16 bases between. Germline V CDR1 and CDR2: MDHEN, SYDVKM. This CDR3 contains 14 residues. CDR3 sequence (DNA): TGTGCCAGCAAACCCCATCGGGTAGTCGGGGAGCTGTTTTTT. Amino acids: CASKPHRVVGELFF.

V usage is TRBV5-1 and J usage is TRBJ1-3; D unresolved. Trimming took 0 bases from V and 4 from J, leaving 11 bases between them. The germline CDR1 and CDR2 sequences are SGHRS and YFSETQ. There are 15 residues in the CDR3. The DNA of the CDR3 is TGCGCCAGCAGCTTGGCCGGGGTAACGGGAAACACCATATATTTT. Translated, it gives CASSLAGVTGNTIYF.

The chain combines TRBV5-1 with TRBJ2-1; D is perhaps TRBD1 (5 bases). V shed 4 bases and J shed 8 bases, with 19 bases lying between them. Germline V lookup: CDR1 SGHRS, CDR2 YFSETQ. The CDR3 length is 15 residues. The CDR3 is CASSLSGKGEYEQFF. The CDR3 nucleotides are TGCGCCAGCAGCCTATCAGGGAAAGGGGAATATGAGCAGTTCTTC. The full variable domain, in which reference TRBV5-1 and TRBJ2-1 provide the parts outside the CDR3, is KAGVTQTPRYLIKTRGQQVTLSCSPISGHRSVSWYQQTPGQGLQFLFEYFSETQRNKGNFPGRFSGRQFSNSRSEMNVSTLELGDSALYLCASSLSGKGEYEQFFGPGTRLTVL.

The V gene is TRBV28, the J gene TRBJ1-2; 7 bases fit TRBD1. Trimming took 2 bases from V and 3 from J; bases not matched to a gene: 0. This CDR3 is built from 13 residues. Germline loops: CDR1 MDHEN, CDR2 SYDVKM. The CDR3 DNA follows: TGTGCCAGCAGTTTAGGGACAGACTATGGCTACACCTTC. Its protein is CASSLGTDYGYTF.

The rearrangement links TRBV4-2 to TRBJ2-3; TRBD2 aligns across 10 bases. Losses at the gene ends were 4 bases for V and 2 bases for J; bases not matched to a gene: 9. This CDR3 comprises 17 residues. Germline lookup yields CDR1 LGHNA and CDR2 YNFKEQ. The CDR3 nucleotides read TGTGCCAGCAGCCCCTCGGCTAGCGGGAGAGTCACAGATACGCAGTATTTT. Residues: CASSPSASGRVTDTQYF.

The chain combines TRBV7-6 with TRBJ2-2; 7 bases fit TRBD2. The CDR3 consists of 15 residues. V was clipped by 6 bases and J by 6 bases; unmatched bases: 10. CDR1 and CDR2 (germline): SGHVS, FNYEAQ. The CDR3: CASRFRGGGSGELFF. In DNA form, the CDR3 reads TGTGCCAGCAGGTTTCGAGGCGGGGGTTCCGGGGAGCTGTTTTTT.

V usage is TRBV18 and J usage is TRBJ1-5; D remains unclear. This CDR3 is 13 amino acids long. Germline V gives CDR1 KGHSH, CDR2 LQKENI. The V end was cut by 2 bases, the J end by 3 bases, with 5 bases between. The DNA for the CDR3 is TGTGCCAGCTCACCAGGCACCAATCAGCCCCAGCATTTT. It translates to CASSPGTNQPQHF.

This clone was detected only once. The chain employs TRBV7-9 and TRBJ2-5; possibly TRBD2 for D (5 bases). V lost 1 base and J 4 bases, leaving 13 bases between the germline ends. This CDR3 contains 15 residues. Germline V lookup: CDR1 SEHNR, CDR2 FQNEAQ (reference sequence). The CDR3 coding sequence is TGTGCCAGCAGCTTAGTTGGATCGGCGGGAGAGACCCAGTACTTC. Translation: CASSLVGSAGETQYF.

This rearrangement joins TRBV6-5 to TRBJ2-1; 7 nucleotides agree with TRBD2. CDR3 length equals 13 residues. Trimming removed 5 bases from V and 9 bases from J; junction bases left unmatched: 7. Per the germline V gene, CDR1 is MNHEY and CDR2 is SVGAGI. Here the CDR3 DNA reads TGTGCCAGCAGTAGAGGACTAGTCGGTGAGCAGTTCTTC. It yields the protein CASSRGLVGEQFF.

This clone came up once. The gene calls are TRBV4-2 and TRBJ2-1; 9 nucleotides align to TRBD1. J was trimmed by 7 bases and V by 1 base; bases with no gene match: 8. Per the germline V gene, CDR1 is LGHNA and CDR2 is YNFKEQ. CDR3 length equals 16 residues. The chain's CDR3 is CASSQVSGTGMNEQFF. The CDR3 nucleotides read TGTGCCAGCAGCCAAGTCTCCGGGACAGGGATGAATGAGCAGTTCTTC.

The chain joins TRBV4-3 to TRBJ2-3, with 9 nucleotides matching TRBD1. V trimming: 2 bases; J trimming: 4 bases; junction bases outside the gene matches: 7. The CDR3 consists of 16 residues. Germline CDR1 LGHNA, CDR2 YSLEER. In DNA form, the CDR3 reads TGCGCCAGCAGCCAAAGAGGGACAGGGCGTTCAGATACGCAGTATTTT. Amino acid sequence: CASSQRGTGRSDTQYF.

The V call is TRBV5-6, the J call TRBJ1-5; perhaps TRBD1 as D (5 bases). The germline V gene encodes CDR1 SGHDT and CDR2 YYEEEE. Trimming cost V 1 base and J 3 bases, with 8 bases left between them. The CDR3 length is 14 residues. CDR3 sequence reads: CASSLKGYNQPQHF. CDR3 nucleotide sequence: TGTGCCAGCAGCTTGAAGGGGTACAATCAGCCCCAGCATTTT. Full variable domain (rest looked up from reference TRBV5-6 and TRBJ1-5): DAGVTQSPTHLIKTRGQQVTLRCSPKSGHDTVSWYQQALGQGPQFIFQYYEEEERQRGNFPDRFSGHQFPNYSSELNVNALLLGDSALYLCASSLKGYNQPQHFGDGTRLSIL.

A single count supports this clone. The chain recombines TRBV19 with TRBJ1-1, with D unresolved. Per germline, CDR1 LNHDA and CDR2 SQIVND (reference sequence). Trimming left V 0 bases short and J 3 bases short, with 8 bases between. CDR3 length equals 14 residues. The CDR3 region is CASSIDRWDTEAFF. Written as DNA, the CDR3 is TGTGCCAGTAGTATAGACAGGTGGGACACTGAAGCTTTCTTT.

The rearrangement links TRBV12-3 or TRBV12-4 to TRBJ2-1, with 7 bases lining up with TRBD2. The V gene end was trimmed by 6 bases and the J gene end by 9 bases; junction bases not matched to a gene: 8. The CDR3 is 13 amino acids. The CDR3 DNA is TGTGCCAGCAGATCGCGGGGACTACCTGAGCAGTTCTTC. This gives the protein CASRSRGLPEQFF.

The J gene is TRBJ2-7, the V gene TRBV27; perhaps TRBD1 as D (6 bases). The V gene lost 6 bases and the J gene lost 2 bases, with 14 bases spanning the gap. This CDR3 contains 14 residues. Germline assignment: CDR1 MNHEY and CDR2 SMNVEV (reference sequence). In nucleotides, the CDR3 is TGTGCCAGCAGGGCCGGGTCAGGGGCCTACGAGCAGTACTTC. Translated, it gives CASRAGSGAYEQYF.

The rearrangement links TRBV6-5 to TRBJ2-1; TRBD2 is a possible D gene (5 bases). The CDR3 is made up of 14 amino acids. V was clipped by 2 bases and J by 4 bases, with 9 bases between them. Germline CDR1 and CDR2: MNHEY and SVGAGI. CDR3 sequence (DNA): TGTGCCAGCAGTTACCGGACTGGGTACAATGAGCAGTTCTTC. As protein: CASSYRTGYNEQFF.

This sequence joins TRBV2 and TRBJ1-2; D might be TRBD1 (6 bases). V was shortened by 6 bases and J by 2 bases, with 13 bases between the two germline ends. The CDR3 is 14 residues long. Per germline, CDR1 SNHLY and CDR2 FYNNEI. CDR3 in DNA: TGTGCCAGCAGCGGTACGGGACACAACTATGGCTACACCTTC. It codes for CASSGTGHNYGYTF. The full variable domain, with the rest looked up from reference TRBV2 and TRBJ1-2, is EPEVTQTPSHQVTQMGQEVILRCVPISNHLYFYWYRQILGQKVEFLVSFYNNEISEKSEIFDDQFSVERPDGSNFTLKIRSTKLEDSAMYFCASSGTGHNYGYTFGSGTRLTVV.

This rearrangement joins TRBV3-1 (or the pseudogene TRBV3-2) to TRBJ2-1; possibly TRBD2 for D (7 bases). Trimming took 3 bases from V and 2 from J, leaving 11 bases between them. This CDR3 spans 15 amino acids. The V gene's germline CDR1 is LGHDT and CDR2 YNNKEL (reference sequence). Here the CDR3 DNA reads TGTGCCAGCAGCCAGCCCGGGGGGCCCTACAATGAGCAGTTCTTC. It codes for CASSQPGGPYNEQFF.